This T cell receptor (beta chain) derives from a study of graft-versus-host responses after intestinal transplantation. Study conclusions and caveats: Allografts of patients with graft-donor T cell macrochimerism showed high graft-versus-host to host-versus-graft clone ratios. Detection of GvH clones occurred in recipient marrow, and some had their first appearance in ileum or blood.

This clone appeared a few times. Its antigen is not known. The V gene lost 1 base and the J gene lost 6 bases, with 13 bases spanning the gap. The germline V gene has CDR1 MDHEN and CDR2 SYDVKM. This CDR3 is built from 14 residues. Using immunoSEQ multiplex PCR, the repertoire was profiled, and TCRdb retains in-frame clones only, with some absent. The table lists 40,000 or so clones, around four fifths of them singletons. The TCR sequence derives from a human patient who received an intestinal transplant, so some T cells may come from the graft donor. This chain connects TRBV28 to TRBJ2-7; D uncertain. Source: PBMCs, taken about 990 days after transplant. This CDR3 reads CASSLSPGWSEQYF. CDR3 in DNA: TGTGCCAGCAGTTTATCTCCGGGCTGGTCCGAGCAGTACTTC.